The T cell receptor (beta chain) described here comes from a study of cytomegalovirus exposure and HLA in healthy donors. The wider study: Earlier, 100 million to 130 million unique TCR beta sequences were recovered from around 200 million T cells by an analysis.

The V segment lost 4 bases and the J segment 8 bases; nucleotides outside the gene matches: 11. The CDR3 spans 14 residues. The germline CDR1 and CDR2 sequences are SGHNT and YYREEE (reference sequence). Notes on the study in general: A previous analysis found most TCR beta V segments productive roughly 87% or roughly 30% of the time. At a 0.05 false discovery rate, a later analysis found roughly 17,000 TCR beta sequences to be associated with HLA alleles.

As to this clone: What it binds is not known.

PCR was performed using 60 Vbeta and 13 Jbeta primers. Under the authors' procedure: Approximately 72 million unique TCR beta chains, around 10 million of them shared, were counted by a later analysis. Generated by immunoSEQ multiplex PCR, the TCRdb table keeps only in-frame clones and is missing some. V and J calls and clone size are those listed in that table; D and trimming were worked out from the DNA. Of 210,000 or so clones detected, roughly 83% appear once; the ten largest clones hold 1.1% to 1.5%. The origin of this receptor is a girl aged 5-17 years in good health and CMV-seronegative. Sequencing was done on a sample of PBMCs. The chain has TRBV5-4 and TRBJ1-2; 7 bases agree with TRBD1. CDR3 bases: TGTGCCAGCAGCCCCGATACAGGGGATATCGGCTACACCTTC. Its protein is CASSPDTGDIGYTF.